This TCR beta chain is drawn from a study of memory CD4+ T cells and cytomegalovirus serostatus (dated by TCRdb to between 2018 and 2020). For context, the study as a whole: A total of about 33 healthy Belgian adults, of whom 9 were CMV seropositive and roughly 24 were CMV seronegative, were included in the cohort. CD4+ memory TCRbeta repertoires of a Belgian cohort with known cytomegalovirus serostatus were sequenced in order to replicate a published TCR-based CMV serostatus classifier. The study at large found these results: Only CD4+CD45RO+ memory cells were sequenced, in contrast to the original study, which included naive and memory CD4+ and CD8+ populations. Results were interpreted as suggesting that the CMV-associated TCR signature is largely present in the CD4+ memory repertoire. For CMV serostatus prediction, a median bootstrapped AUC of about 0.96 was reached with the original framework, and a median bootstrapped AUC of about 0.89 was reached with a US-trained random forest. Among the 150 to 200 previously reported CMV-associated TCRbeta sequences, some 70 showed up in the CD4+ memory repertoires, with each one found in between one and five individuals. On the Belgian cohort, the classifier built on the original framework reached a median bootstrapped AUC of around 0.96, with a 95% CI of 0.76-1.00.

Genomic DNA was extracted from sorted cells with the Quick-DNA Microprep Kit. Amplification of TCRbeta DNA was done with the immunoSEQ hsTCRbeta kit, following the protocol from the manufacturer. TCRbeta libraries were sequenced on an Illumina MiSeq instrument. In the authors' own workflow: Once out-of-frame sequences had been removed, a few million distinct TCRbeta sequences were left, which works out to an average of roughly 72,000 per individual. Each individual was scored using the number of some 160 previously reported CMV-associated TCRbeta sequences that the individual carried and the total number of productive distinct TCRbeta sequences. A beta-binomial model was reimplemented in Python, and random forests from scikit-learn, run with default parameters, were trained on data from the US cohort. Classifier performance on the Belgian cohort was reported as the median AUC with percentile confidence intervals calculated over 10,000 bootstrap iterations. TCRdb retrieved this table from immuneACCESS and kept in-frame rearrangements only. Not all clones are present; in checked studies, unresolved V genes account for under half, and no reason is known for the remainder. V, J and clone size are taken as reported in that table, and D and trimming were inferred from the DNA itself. The table for this sample lists roughly 50,000 clones; 65% to 80% of them were counted only once. Together, the top ten hold 0.75% to 0.9% of the sample.

CDR1 and CDR2 are read off the germline V gene as SNHLY and FYNNEI. The V and J ends are trimmed by 4 bases and 3 bases, leaving 9 bases between them. The CDR3 goes from the cysteine to the phenylalanine over 14 residues. CDR3 DNA is the only sequence kept; it has 42 bases, read in frame from the first base. Single viable CD3+CD4+CD8-CD45RO+ cells were sorted as memory CD4+ T cells on a FACSAria II. CMV serostatus was assessed using a Roche Elecsys assay, by which serum IgG against CMV pp150, pp28, p38 and p52 was detected. After the samples were thawed, total CD4+ T cells were enriched through positive selection using CD4 magnetic microbeads. Samples originated from another study that specifically interrogated the CD4+ T cell memory repertoire. Following standard operating procedures, peripheral blood mononuclear cells were isolated and cryopreserved, while serum was kept at -80 degrees C. The staining relied on CD3-PerCP (BW264/56), CD4-APC (RPA-T4), CD45RO-PE (UCHT1) and CD8-Pacific Orange (3B5) antibodies, and Sytox blue was used to exclude non-viable cells.

In the case of this clone: Its antigen is still unknown. No base quality information exists; no much larger clone differs at one position.

The V and J segments used are TRBV2 and TRBJ2-2; the D segment cannot be called with confidence. Material for sequencing was memory CD4+ T cells from blood. This TCR was sampled from an adult in good health and CMV-seronegative. The CDR3 region: CASSVRADTGELFF. In nucleotides, the sequence is TGTGCCAGCAGTGTCCGGGCGGACACCGGGGAGCTGTTTTTT.